The entry below gives a single TCR beta chain sequence along with its context. This sample is part of a study of blood T cell repertoires in COVID-19. Study-wide context: Some COVID-19 samples were acute and others convalescent; all came from the United States, Italy and Spain. The analysed material was cDNA or gDNA that came from T cells, B-cell-depleted T cells, or PBMCs.

Trimming removed 5 bases from V and 3 bases from J; junction bases left unmatched: 10. CDR1 and CDR2 from the germline V gene are SGHTA and FQGTGA. CDR3 length equals 16 residues. In the authors' workflow: How many nucleated cells were present was estimated from reference gene primer amplification. Clones were sequenced by immunoSEQ multiplex PCR, and TCRdb holds only the in-frame ones, with some missing. V, J and clone size derive from that table, while D and trimming were established from the DNA sequence. The sample includes about 44,000 clones, approximately 82% of them seen just once. Input material: peripheral blood. The sequence was collected from an older woman with acute or convalescent COVID-19. The V and J genes are TRBV7-3 and TRBJ2-7; TRBD2 agrees at 10 bases. The CDR3 DNA sequence: TGTGCCAGCAGCGCCATAGCGGGAGGTTCTTTCTACGAGCAGTACTTC. It is translated as CASSAIAGGSFYEQYF.